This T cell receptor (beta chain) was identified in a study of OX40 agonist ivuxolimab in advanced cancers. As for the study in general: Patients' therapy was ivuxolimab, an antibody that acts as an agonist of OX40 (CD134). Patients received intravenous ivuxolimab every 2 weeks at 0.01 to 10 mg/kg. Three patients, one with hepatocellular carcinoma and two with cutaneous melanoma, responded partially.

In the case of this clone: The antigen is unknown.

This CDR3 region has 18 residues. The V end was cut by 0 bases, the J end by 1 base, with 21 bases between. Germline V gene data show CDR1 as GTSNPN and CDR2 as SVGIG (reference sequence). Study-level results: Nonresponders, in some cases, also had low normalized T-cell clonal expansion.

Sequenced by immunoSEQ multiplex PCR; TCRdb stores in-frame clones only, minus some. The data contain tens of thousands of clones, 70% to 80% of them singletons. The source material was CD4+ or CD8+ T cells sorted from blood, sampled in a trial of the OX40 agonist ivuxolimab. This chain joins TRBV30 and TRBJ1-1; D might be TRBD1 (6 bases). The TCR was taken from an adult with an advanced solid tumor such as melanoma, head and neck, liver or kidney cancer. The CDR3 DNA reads TGTGCCTGGAGTGTACGTGTCGGGGGGGCAATCGGGAACACTGAAGCTTTCTTT. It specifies CAWSVRVGGAIGNTEAFF.